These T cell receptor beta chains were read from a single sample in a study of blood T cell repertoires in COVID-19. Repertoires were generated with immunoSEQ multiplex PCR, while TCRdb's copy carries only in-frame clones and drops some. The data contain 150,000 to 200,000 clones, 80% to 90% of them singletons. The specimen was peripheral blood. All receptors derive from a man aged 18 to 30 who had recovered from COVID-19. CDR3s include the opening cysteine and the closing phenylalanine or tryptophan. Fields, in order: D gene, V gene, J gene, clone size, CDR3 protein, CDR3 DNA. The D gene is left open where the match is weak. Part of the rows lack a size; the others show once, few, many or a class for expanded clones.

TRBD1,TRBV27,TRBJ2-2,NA,CASKREGAPTGELFF,TGTGCCAGCAAACGAGAGGGGGCGCCCACCGGGGAGCTGTTTTTT
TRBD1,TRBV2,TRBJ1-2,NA,CASSARDRGSVTF,TGTGCCAGCAGTGCCAGGGACAGGGGTTCCGTCACCTTC
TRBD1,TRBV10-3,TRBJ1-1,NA,CAISTSQGTGPGRYFF,TGTGCCATCAGTACATCACAGGGGACCGGCCCGGGGCGGTATTTCTTT
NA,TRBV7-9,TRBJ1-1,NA,CASSLTAGNTEAFF,TGTGCCAGCAGCTTAACGGCGGGGAACACTGAAGCTTTCTTT
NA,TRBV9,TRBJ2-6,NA,CASSPRDIASGANVLTF,TGTGCCAGCAGCCCCCGGGACATTGCCTCTGGGGCCAACGTCCTGACTTTC
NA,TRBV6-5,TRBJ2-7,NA,CASSLTGAGRYEQYF,TGTGCCAGCAGCCTCACAGGGGCTGGGAGGTACGAGCAGTACTTC
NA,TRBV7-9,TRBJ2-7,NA,CASSSRGSYEQYF,TGTGCCAGCAGCTCCCGGGGTAGCTACGAGCAGTACTTC
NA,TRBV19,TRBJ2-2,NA,CASSIWLQNGELFF,TGTGCCAGTAGTATCTGGCTCCAAAACGGGGAGCTGTTTTTT
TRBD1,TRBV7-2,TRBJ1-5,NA,CASSGQGNQPQHF,TGTGCCAGCAGCGGACAGGGAAATCAGCCCCAGCATTTT
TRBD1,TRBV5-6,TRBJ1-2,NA,CASNTHRGLWGYTF,TGTGCCAGCAATACTCACAGGGGGCTTTGGGGCTACACCTTC
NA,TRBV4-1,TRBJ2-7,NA,CASSLALDSLPYEQYF,TGCGCCAGCAGCCTAGCCCTGGACAGTCTCCCCTACGAGCAGTACTTC
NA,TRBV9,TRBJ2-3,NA,CASSGRGVGTDTQYF,TGTGCCAGCAGCGGCCGCGGTGTGGGCACAGATACGCAGTATTTT
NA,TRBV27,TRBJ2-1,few,CASSLQGPYNEQFF,TGTGCCAGCAGTTTACAGGGGCCTTACAATGAGCAGTTCTTC
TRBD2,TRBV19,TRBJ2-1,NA,CASRTSGTNEQFF,TGTGCCAGTAGGACTAGCGGGACCAATGAGCAGTTCTTC
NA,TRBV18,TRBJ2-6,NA,CASSPGMPSSGANVLTF,TGTGCCAGCTCACCGGGCATGCCCAGCTCTGGGGCCAACGTCCTGACTTTC
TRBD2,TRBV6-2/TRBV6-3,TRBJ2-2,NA,CASSHKRESGTGELFF,TGTGCCAGCAGCCACAAGCGGGAGTCGGGCACCGGGGAGCTGTTTTTT
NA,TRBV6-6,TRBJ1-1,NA,CASRQDTNTEAFF,TGTGCCAGCCGCCAGGACACGAACACTGAAGCTTTCTTT
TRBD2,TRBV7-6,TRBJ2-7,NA,CASSFATPGTSGLTYEQYF,TGTGCCAGCAGCTTTGCGACTCCCGGGACTAGCGGGCTCACCTACGAGCAGTACTTC
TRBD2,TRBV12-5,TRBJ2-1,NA,CASGSPTSGGDNEQFF,TGTGCTAGTGGTTCCCCGACTAGCGGAGGGGACAATGAGCAGTTCTTC
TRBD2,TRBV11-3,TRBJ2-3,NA,CASSSHRTSGATDTQYF,TGTGCCAGCAGCTCTCACCGGACTAGCGGGGCCACAGATACGCAGTATTTT
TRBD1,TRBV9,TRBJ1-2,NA,CASSVVPTGTNYGYTF,TGTGCCAGCAGCGTAGTTCCGACAGGGACAAACTATGGCTACACCTTC
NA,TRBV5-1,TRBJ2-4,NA,CASSGSAGAINIQYF,TGCGCCAGCAGCGGGTCGGCAGGGGCAATAAACATTCAGTACTTC
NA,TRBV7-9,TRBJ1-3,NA,CASSLGGQGISGNTIYF,TGTGCCAGCAGCTTAGGTGGGCAGGGTATCTCTGGAAACACCATATATTTT
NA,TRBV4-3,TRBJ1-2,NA,CASSQEAVSGNYGYTF,TGCGCCAGCAGCCAAGAAGCGGTTTCGGGCAACTATGGCTACACCTTC
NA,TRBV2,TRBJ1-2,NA,CASSERGALWKGYTF,TGTGCCAGCAGTGAACGAGGTGCGCTTTGGAAGGGCTACACCTTC
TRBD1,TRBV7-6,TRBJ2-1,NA,CASSLPRQGAREQFF,TGTGCCAGCAGCTTGCCGAGACAGGGGGCACGGGAGCAGTTCTTC
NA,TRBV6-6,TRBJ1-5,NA,CASRATGEQYQPQHF,TGTGCCAGCAGGGCCACCGGGGAGCAATATCAGCCCCAGCATTTT
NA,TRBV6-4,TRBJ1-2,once,CASSAWISQATHGYTF,TGTGCCAGCAGTGCCTGGATAAGCCAGGCAACACATGGCTACACCTTC
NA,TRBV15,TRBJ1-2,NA,CATSRDWGSANYGYTF,TGTGCCACCAGCAGAGATTGGGGCAGTGCTAACTATGGCTACACCTTC
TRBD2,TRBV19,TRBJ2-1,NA,CASSKSGAYNEQFF,TGTGCCAGTAGTAAGAGCGGGGCCTACAATGAGCAGTTCTTC
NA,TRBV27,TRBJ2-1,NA,CASSTTAYNEQFF,TGTGCCAGCAGTACGACAGCTTACAATGAGCAGTTCTTC
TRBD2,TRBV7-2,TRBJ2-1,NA,CASSSSGLAGPRNEQFF,TGTGCCAGCAGCTCCTCGGGACTAGCGGGACCCCGGAATGAGCAGTTCTTC
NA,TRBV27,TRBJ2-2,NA,CASSFLVGELFF,TGTGCCAGCAGTTTCCTTGTCGGGGAGCTGTTTTTT
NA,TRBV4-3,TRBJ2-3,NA,CASSHTPLNRVGELTQYF,TGCGCCAGCAGCCACACGCCTTTAAACAGGGTCGGTGAACTTACGCAGTATTTT
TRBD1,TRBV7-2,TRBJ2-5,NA,CASSLLGTGNQETQYF,TGTGCCAGCAGCTTACTTGGGACAGGAAACCAAGAGACCCAGTACTTC
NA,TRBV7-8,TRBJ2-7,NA,CASSFRTSEQYF,TGTGCCAGCAGCTTTCGTACGAGCGAGCAGTACTTC
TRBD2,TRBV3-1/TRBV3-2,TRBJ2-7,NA,CASSQGDPSPSGRALGYEQYF,TGTGCCAGCAGCCAAGGGGACCCCTCGCCTAGCGGGAGGGCTTTAGGGTACGAGCAGTACTTC
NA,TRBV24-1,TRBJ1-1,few,CATRSNTEAFF,TGTGCCACCAGGTCTAACACTGAAGCTTTCTTT
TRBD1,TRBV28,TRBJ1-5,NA,CASRPRDREVQPQHF,TGTGCCAGCAGACCCAGGGACAGGGAGGTACAGCCCCAGCATTTT
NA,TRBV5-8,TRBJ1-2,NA,CASSLAGVGDGYTF,TGTGCCAGCAGCTTGGCCGGGGTTGGGGATGGCTACACCTTC
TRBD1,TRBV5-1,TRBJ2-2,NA,CASSFGTANTGELFF,TGCGCCAGCAGCTTCGGGACAGCGAACACCGGGGAGCTGTTTTTT
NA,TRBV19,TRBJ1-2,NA,CASSMAGFYGYTF,TGTGCCAGTAGTATGGCAGGGTTCTATGGCTACACCTTC
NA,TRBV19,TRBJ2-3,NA,CASSRRLVETSTDTQYF,TGTGCCAGTAGTAGAAGACTAGTGGAGACTAGCACAGATACGCAGTATTTT